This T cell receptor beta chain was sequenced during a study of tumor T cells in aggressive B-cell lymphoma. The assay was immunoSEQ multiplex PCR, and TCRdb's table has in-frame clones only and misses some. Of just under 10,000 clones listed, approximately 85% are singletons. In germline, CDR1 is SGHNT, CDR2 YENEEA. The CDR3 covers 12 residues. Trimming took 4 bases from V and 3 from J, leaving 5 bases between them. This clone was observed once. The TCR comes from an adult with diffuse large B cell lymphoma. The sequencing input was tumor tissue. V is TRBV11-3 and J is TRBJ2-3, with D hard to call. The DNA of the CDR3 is TGTGCCAGCAGCTCTAGTACAGATACGCAGTATTTT. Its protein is CASSSSTDTQYF.